These 23 T cell receptor beta chains were sequenced from one sample in a study of blood T cell repertoires in COVID-19. TCRdb's copy holds only in-frame clones and misses some; the assay was immunoSEQ multiplex PCR. The sample consists of about 82,000 clones, about 80% of them appearing once. The specimen sequenced was peripheral blood. The receptors come from a woman aged 40 to 55 with active or convalescent COVID-19.

This rearrangement joins TRBV20-1 to TRBJ2-1; D is perhaps TRBD1 (6 bases). V was clipped by 5 bases and J by 8 bases, with 7 bases between them. CDR3 length equals 10 residues. The germline gives CDR1 DFQATT, CDR2 SNEGSKA (reference sequence). The CDR3 DNA follows: TGCAGTGCTGGGGGCTATGAGCAGTTCTTC. This codes for CSAGGYEQFF.

In this sample, this clone turned up once. The gene calls are TRBV4-3 and TRBJ1-2, with D unresolved. Germline lookup yields CDR1 LGHNA and CDR2 YSLEER. The length of the CDR3 is 16 residues. V lost 0 bases to trimming and J lost 0 bases, with 11 bases between them. The CDR3 DNA is TGCGCCAGCAGCCAAGAATTGGTCGGGTCTAACTATGGCTACACCTTC. This sequence encodes CASSQELVGSNYGYTF.

This chain uses TRBV6-5 with TRBJ1-4; 8 bases line up with TRBD1. Looked up from germline, CDR1 is MNHEY and CDR2 is SVGAGI. V was clipped by 7 bases and J by 1 base; unmatched bases: 2. This CDR3 comprises 14 residues. CDR3 coding DNA: TGTGCCAGCACCGACAGGGGAACTAATGAAAAACTGTTTTTT. It codes for CASTDRGTNEKLFF.

This sequence joins TRBV7-8 and TRBJ2-1, with D perhaps matching TRBD1 (6 bases). Deletions cut 1 base from V and 13 bases from J, with 14 bases between. The germline gives CDR1 SGHVS, CDR2 FQNEAQ. CDR3 length: 13 amino acids. The CDR3 sequence is CASSLEGVTGQFF. In nucleotides, the CDR3 is TGTGCCAGCAGCTTAGAGGGGGTAACAGGCCAGTTCTTC.

The chain joins TRBV7-2 to TRBJ2-7; perhaps TRBD1 as D (7 bases). The V gene's germline CDR1 is SGHTA and CDR2 FQGNSA. V lost 1 base, J lost 1 base, and 11 bases lay in between. This CDR3 is 15 amino acids long. The CDR3 region has the DNA TGTGCCAGCAGCTTAGTGACAGGGACTTCCTACGAGCAGTACTTC. It specifies CASSLVTGTSYEQYF.

This chain connects TRBV28 to TRBJ1-1; 7 bases match TRBD1. Germline lookup yields CDR1 MDHEN and CDR2 SYDVKM. The CDR3 totals 14 residues. The junction had 7 bases not matched to a gene; V was cut back by 9 bases and J by 0 bases. CDR3 region: CASFPGTVNTEAFF. Here the CDR3 DNA reads TGTGCCAGTTTCCCTGGGACAGTGAACACTGAAGCTTTCTTT.

The rearrangement links TRBV7-8 to TRBJ1-3; weak D call: TRBD1 (5 bases). Germline V lookup: CDR1 SGHVS, CDR2 FQNEAQ. V shed 4 bases and J shed 8 bases, with 27 bases lying between them. The CDR3 is 18 amino acids. The CDR3 loop reads CASSYLLMGGLKRDTIYF. The CDR3 DNA reads TGTGCCAGCAGCTATCTACTTATGGGGGGACTTAAGCGGGACACCATATATTTT.

There are a few counts of this clone. The CDR3 loop is CASSQGVAGGYTGELFF. CDR3 sequence (DNA): TGCGCCAGCAGCCAAGGGGTAGCGGGGGGGTACACCGGGGAGCTGTTTTTT. J is TRBJ2-2 and V is TRBV4-3; TRBD2 matches 11 bases. The V and J ends lost 1 base and 3 bases, in that order; junction bases with no gene match: 4. This CDR3 is built from 17 residues. CDR1 and CDR2 (germline): LGHNA, YSLEER.

This clone was seen more than once but under ten times. The V call is TRBV2, the J call TRBJ2-7; 9 nucleotides match TRBD1. V was pared by 6 bases and J by 12 bases, with 15 bases of the junction left unmatched. This CDR3 contains 14 residues. Germline lookup yields CDR1 SNHLY and CDR2 FYNNEI. The CDR3 region has the DNA TGTGCCAGCAGCTCCGGGACAGGGAGGTCGGCAGGGTACTTC. Its protein product is CASSSGTGRSAGYF.

This clone appeared a single time. V is TRBV4-3 and J is TRBJ1-2; 7 nucleotides match TRBD1. Germline V gene sequence: CDR1 LGHNA, CDR2 YSLEER. V was clipped by 4 bases and J by 4 bases; unmatched bases: 9. This CDR3 is built from 15 residues. The CDR3 region has the DNA TGCGCCAGCAGCCCCCGGACAGGCGGAGGCTATGGCTACACCTTC. Translated: CASSPRTGGGYGYTF.

The chain uses TRBV7-2 and TRBJ2-5, with 10 bases matching TRBD2. CDR1 is SGHTA, CDR2 FQGNSA, per germline. The CDR3 runs to 16 residues. V shed 6 bases and J 5 bases; nucleotides not matched to a gene: 12. CDR3 in amino acids: CASSKTSGEVYETQYF. The CDR3 DNA reads TGTGCCAGCAGTAAAACTAGCGGGGAGGTATATGAGACCCAGTACTTC.

The chain carries TRBV4-1 and TRBJ1-5, with D possibly matching TRBD1 (6 bases). V lost 5 bases, J lost 3 bases, and 8 bases lay in between. This CDR3 spans 13 amino acids. Germline V gene data show CDR1 as MGHRA and CDR2 as YSYEKL. The CDR3 region is CASSRQANQPQHF. The CDR3 DNA is TGCGCCAGCAGCAGACAGGCCAATCAGCCCCAGCATTTT.

This rearrangement joins TRBV27 to TRBJ2-3; maybe TRBD1 (8 bases). V dropped 6 bases and J dropped 5 bases, with 15 bases sitting between them. The germline V gene has CDR1 MNHEY and CDR2 SMNVEV (reference sequence). This CDR3 is 14 amino acids long. CDR3 loop: CASRLQGGIDTQYF. The CDR3 nucleotides read TGTGCCAGCAGACTACAGGGGGGGATAGATACGCAGTATTTT.

The V call is TRBV16, the J call TRBJ2-2, with a possible D match to TRBD1 (5 bases). Trimming took off 6 bases at V and 5 bases at J, with 13 bases between the two ends. This CDR3 has 14 residues. From germline, CDR1 is KGHSY and CDR2 FQNENV. CDR3 DNA: TGTGCCAGCAGACCCGACAGCCCTACCGGGGAGCTGTTTTTT. This gives the protein CASRPDSPTGELFF.

This clone has more than one count but fewer than ten. V and J are TRBV19 and TRBJ2-2; 11 positions agree with TRBD2. The CDR3 covers 17 residues. Per the germline V gene, CDR1 is LNHDA and CDR2 is SQIVND (reference sequence). The V segment lost 3 bases and the J segment 4 bases; nucleotides outside the gene matches: 7. CDR3 protein: CASSMWLLAGATGELFF. The CDR3 region has the DNA TGTGCCAGTAGTATGTGGTTACTAGCGGGAGCCACCGGGGAGCTGTTTTTT.

With respect to this clone: Other DNA sequences in the same sample also yield this CDR3. The rearrangement links TRBV7-2 to TRBJ1-2, with D unclear. V dropped 1 base and J dropped 4 bases, with 4 bases sitting between them. Per the germline V gene, CDR1 is SGHTA and CDR2 is FQGNSA. The CDR3 spans 12 residues. DNA for the CDR3: TGTGCCAGCAGCTTAGGCAGCTATGGCTACACCTTC. Translated, it gives CASSLGSYGYTF.

The chain has TRBV3-1 (or the pseudogene TRBV3-2) and TRBJ1-2; D gene uncertain. V lost 0 bases and J lost 4, with 12 bases in between. CDR1 LGHDT and CDR2 YNNKEL come from the germline V gene (reference sequence). This CDR3 spans 15 amino acids. This CDR3 reads CASSQESGWGYGYTF. Here the CDR3 DNA reads TGTGCCAGCAGCCAAGAGAGCGGGTGGGGCTATGGCTACACCTTC.

The chain uses TRBV10-3 and TRBJ2-1; 8 nucleotides align to TRBD2. V gave up 3 bases and J gave up 3 bases; unmatched junction bases: 7. The CDR3 extends over 16 amino acids. Germline lookup yields CDR1 ENHRY and CDR2 SYGVKD. The CDR3 DNA is TGTGCCATCAGTGAAAAGAGCGGGAGCGTCTACAATGAGCAGTTCTTC. Translated, it gives CAISEKSGSVYNEQFF.

The table lists this clone with a count of one. This rearrangement joins TRBV7-2 to TRBJ1-3, with D uncertain. There are 14 residues in the CDR3. CDR1 and CDR2 from the germline V gene are SGHTA and FQGNSA. V lost 4 bases, J lost 0 bases, and 7 bases lay in between. In nucleotides, the CDR3 is TGTGCCAGCAGCTGGCCGGGCTCTGGAAACACCATATATTTT. Amino acids: CASSWPGSGNTIYF.

This chain uses TRBV29-1 with TRBJ1-1; D perhaps matches TRBD1 (6 bases). In germline, CDR1 is SQVTM, CDR2 ANQGSEA. V dropped 6 bases and J dropped 4 bases, with 21 bases sitting between them. The length of the CDR3 is 15 residues. CDR3 sequence (DNA): TGCAGCGTCTACAGAGGGGGGGGGCGCAGCACTGAAGCTTTCTTT. Translated: CSVYRGGGRSTEAFF.

This clone was seen a few times. The rearrangement joins TRBV12-3 or TRBV12-4 to TRBJ2-2; D possibly corresponds to TRBD1 (6 bases). The V end lost 6 bases, the J end lost 6 bases, and 11 bases lay between the germline ends. The CDR3 spans 13 residues. The CDR3 DNA follows: TGTGCCAGCAGGAAGGACAGCGCCGGGGAGCTGTTTTTT. It translates to CASRKDSAGELFF.

The sample holds one count of this clone. The chain joins TRBV7-2 to TRBJ1-2; TRBD1 is a possible D gene (6 bases). Trimming pared 0 bases from V and 0 bases from J, leaving 14 bases between. This CDR3 is 17 amino acids long. Germline lookup yields CDR1 SGHTA and CDR2 FQGNSA. The CDR3 DNA follows: TGTGCCAGCAGCTTAGCTTGGGGGCTTTTGACTAACTATGGCTACACCTTC. It translates to CASSLAWGLLTNYGYTF.

This sequence joins TRBV5-5 and TRBJ1-4; D may be TRBD1 (5 bases). Deletions cut 6 bases from V and 5 bases from J, with 14 bases between. Germline CDR1 is SGHKS and CDR2 is YYEKEE (reference sequence). The CDR3 has 14 residues. The DNA of the CDR3 is TGTGCCAGCAACGTTGGGGCAGGAAATGAAAAACTGTTTTTT. Its protein product is CASNVGAGNEKLFF.